The subject of this entry is one T cell receptor beta chain. This sample is drawn from a study of blood T cell repertoires in COVID-19. Background on the study: Some COVID-19 samples were acute and others convalescent; all came from the United States, Italy and Spain.

Original methodology: Estimation of nucleated cell counts relied on the amplification of reference gene primers. TCRdb's table, derived via immunoSEQ multiplex PCR, lists solely in-frame clones and lacks some. V and J calls and clone size follow that table, whereas D and trimming were derived from the DNA. This sample has roughly 250,000 clones, with approximately 85% found just once. V was pared by 0 bases and J by 8 bases, with 8 bases of the junction left unmatched. CDR3 length equals 16 residues. Germline V gene sequence: CDR1 PRHDT, CDR2 FYEKMQ (reference sequence). Seattle patients were enrolled while actively infected and followed longitudinally.

This receptor was taken from a human donor with COVID-19, enrolled during active disease. The donor label of this sample is uncertain. Sequencing input: peripheral blood. The chain is built from TRBV13 and TRBJ1-4, with 8 bases that match TRBD1. Written as DNA, the CDR3 is TGTGCCAGCAGCTTAGGCCAATCAGGGGGCATGGAAAAACTGTTTTTT. This codes for CASSLGQSGGMEKLFF.